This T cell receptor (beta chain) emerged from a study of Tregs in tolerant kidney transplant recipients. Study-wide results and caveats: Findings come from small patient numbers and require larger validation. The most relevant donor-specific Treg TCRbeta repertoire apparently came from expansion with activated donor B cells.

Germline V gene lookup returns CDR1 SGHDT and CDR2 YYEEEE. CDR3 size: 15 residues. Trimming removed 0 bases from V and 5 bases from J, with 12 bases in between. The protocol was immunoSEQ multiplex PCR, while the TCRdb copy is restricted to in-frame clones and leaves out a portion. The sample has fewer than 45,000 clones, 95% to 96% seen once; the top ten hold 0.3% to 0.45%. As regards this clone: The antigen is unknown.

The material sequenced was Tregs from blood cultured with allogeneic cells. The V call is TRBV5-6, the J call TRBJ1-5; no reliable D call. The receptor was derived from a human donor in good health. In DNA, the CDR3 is TGTGCCAGCAGCTTGGTGGTCTTTGACTATCAGCCCCAGCATTTT. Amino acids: CASSLVVFDYQPQHF.